This T cell receptor beta chain was observed in a study of glioma-infiltrating T cells. Whole-study findings and limits: Tissue-blood divergence was below expectation in non-neoplastic patients, above in gliomas.

This clonotype is labeled as large. The antigen remains unidentified. The iRepertoire nested amplicon-rescue multiplex PCR amplified TCR alpha and beta CDR3s from RNA. For one-step reverse transcription and amplification, about 85-400 ng of tissue mRNA or PBMC total RNA was used. TCRdb re-analysed the multiplex PCR reads in MiXCR, keeping a single row per CDR3 protein. Of some 1,000 distinct CDR3 sequences in the sample, 57% were seen once. Sequenced input: glioma tissue, nonneoplastic brain tissue, or PBMCs (not recorded which). This TCR derives from a human donor with low-grade glioma or glioblastoma, undergoing nonglioma brain surgery, or in good health (not recorded which).

CDR3 in DNA: TGTGCCAGCAGTTCTACGACGGGGGCGACAGATACGCAGTATTTT. Translating gives CASSSTTGATDTQYF. This chain joins TRBV2 and TRBJ2-3; perhaps D is TRBD1 or TRBD2 (6 bases each). Deletions cut 5 bases from V and 3 bases from J, with 15 bases between. Germline values: CDR1 SNHLY, CDR2 FYNNEI. The CDR3 loop spans 15 amino acids.